The clone carrying this T cell receptor (beta chain) was seen only once. The data derive from a study of CD8+ T cells in alopecia areata. V lost 7 bases to trimming and J lost 0 bases, with 15 bases between them. The V gene's germline CDR1 is SQVTM and CDR2 ANQGSEA. This CDR3 spans 15 amino acids. Investigators isolated RNA and reverse transcribed it into cDNA to act as the sequencing template. Some clones are missing from TCRdb's copy, which holds only in-frame ones; the method was immunoSEQ multiplex PCR. The sample shows 120,000 to 150,000 clones, around 47% of them seen only once. This TCR derives from a human donor with alopecia areata. This chain joins TRBV29-1 and TRBJ2-2; D is ambiguous. Sequenced input: CD4+ T cells sorted from blood. CDR3 sequence: CSAKTTAANTGELFF. CDR3 bases: TGCAGCGCGAAAACGACGGCCGCGAACACCGGGGAGCTGTTTTTT.